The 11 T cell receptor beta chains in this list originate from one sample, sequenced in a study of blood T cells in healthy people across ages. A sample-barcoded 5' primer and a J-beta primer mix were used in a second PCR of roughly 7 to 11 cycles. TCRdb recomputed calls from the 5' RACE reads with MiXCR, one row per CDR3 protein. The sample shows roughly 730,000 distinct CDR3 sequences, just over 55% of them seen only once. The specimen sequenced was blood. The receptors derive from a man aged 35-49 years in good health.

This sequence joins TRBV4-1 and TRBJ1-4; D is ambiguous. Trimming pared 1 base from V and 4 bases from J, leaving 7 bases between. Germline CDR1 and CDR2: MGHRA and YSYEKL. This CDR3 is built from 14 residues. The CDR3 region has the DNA TGCGCCAGCAGCCAAGCAGGATTTAATGAAAAACTGTTTTTT. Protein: CASSQAGFNEKLFF.

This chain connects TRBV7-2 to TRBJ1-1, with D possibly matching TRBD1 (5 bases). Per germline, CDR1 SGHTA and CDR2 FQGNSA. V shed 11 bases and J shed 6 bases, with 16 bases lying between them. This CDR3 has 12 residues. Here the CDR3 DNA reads TGTGCCTTAACCTGGGGCGGGCCTGAAGCTTTCTTT. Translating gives CALTWGGPEAFF.

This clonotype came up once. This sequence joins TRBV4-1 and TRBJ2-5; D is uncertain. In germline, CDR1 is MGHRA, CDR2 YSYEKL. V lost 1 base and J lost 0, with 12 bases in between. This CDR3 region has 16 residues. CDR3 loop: CASSQGSAVYQETQYF. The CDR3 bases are TGCGCCAGCAGCCAAGGGTCGGCAGTCTACCAAGAGACCCAGTACTTC.

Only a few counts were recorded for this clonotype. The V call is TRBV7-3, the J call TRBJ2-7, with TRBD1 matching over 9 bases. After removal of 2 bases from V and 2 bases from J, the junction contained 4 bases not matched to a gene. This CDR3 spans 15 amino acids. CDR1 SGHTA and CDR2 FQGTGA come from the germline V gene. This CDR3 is CASSLAGQGPYEQYF. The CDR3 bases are TGTGCCAGCAGCTTAGCGGGACAGGGACCCTACGAGCAGTACTTC.

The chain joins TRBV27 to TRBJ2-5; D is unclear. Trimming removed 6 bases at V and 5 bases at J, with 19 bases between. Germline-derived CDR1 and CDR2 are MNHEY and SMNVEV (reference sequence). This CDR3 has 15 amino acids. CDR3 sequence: CASSPIAAAGETQYF. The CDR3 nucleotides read TGTGCCAGCAGCCCTATTGCGGCCGCCGGGGAGACCCAGTACTTC.

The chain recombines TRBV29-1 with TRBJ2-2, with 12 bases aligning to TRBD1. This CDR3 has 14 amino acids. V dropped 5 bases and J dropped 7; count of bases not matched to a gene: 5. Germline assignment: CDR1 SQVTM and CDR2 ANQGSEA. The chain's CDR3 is CSVRGQGAGGELFF. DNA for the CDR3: TGCAGCGTTAGGGGACAGGGGGCTGGCGGGGAGCTGTTTTTT.

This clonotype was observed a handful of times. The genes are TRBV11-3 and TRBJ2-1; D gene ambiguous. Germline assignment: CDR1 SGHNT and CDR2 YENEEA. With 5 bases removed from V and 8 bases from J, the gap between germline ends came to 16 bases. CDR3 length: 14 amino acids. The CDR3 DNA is TGTGCCAGCAGCGTAGGAGCTAAGTTCGATGAGCAGTTCTTC. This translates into CASSVGAKFDEQFF.

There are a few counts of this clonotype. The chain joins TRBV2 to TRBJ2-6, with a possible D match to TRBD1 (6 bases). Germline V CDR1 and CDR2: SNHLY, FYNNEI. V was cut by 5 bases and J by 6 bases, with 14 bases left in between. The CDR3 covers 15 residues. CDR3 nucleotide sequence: TGTGCCAGCAGTAATCAACAGGGTTCGGCCAACGTCCTGACTTTC. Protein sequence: CASSNQQGSANVLTF.

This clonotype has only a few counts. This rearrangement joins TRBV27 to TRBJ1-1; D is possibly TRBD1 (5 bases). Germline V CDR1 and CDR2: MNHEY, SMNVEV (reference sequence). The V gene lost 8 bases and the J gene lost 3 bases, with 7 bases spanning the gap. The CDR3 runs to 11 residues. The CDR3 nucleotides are TGTGCCAGCGCGACAGACACTGAAGCTTTCTTT. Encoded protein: CASATDTEAFF.

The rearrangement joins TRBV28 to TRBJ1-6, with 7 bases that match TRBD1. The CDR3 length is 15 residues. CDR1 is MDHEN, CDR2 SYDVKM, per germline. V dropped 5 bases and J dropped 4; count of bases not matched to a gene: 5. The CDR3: CASSPPGQYNSPLHF. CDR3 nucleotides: TGTGCCAGCAGTCCTCCGGGACAGTATAATTCACCCCTCCACTTT.

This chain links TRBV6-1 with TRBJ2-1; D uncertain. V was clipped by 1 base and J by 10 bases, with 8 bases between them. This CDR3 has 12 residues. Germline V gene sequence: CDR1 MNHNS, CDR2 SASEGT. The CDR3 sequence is CASSEGRTEQFF. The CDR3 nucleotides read TGTGCCAGCAGTGAAGGTCGTACCGAGCAGTTCTTC.